The clone carrying this T cell receptor beta chain was detected once. As yet, its antigen is unknown. These data belong to a study of identifying expanded T cells in peripheral blood. General study points: Approximately two-week clone count variance significantly increased as total template count grew.

The table came from immunoSEQ multiplex PCR; TCRdb's copy has only in-frame clones and leaves some out. The top ten hold more than 3% of the sample, which has around 75,000 clones, roughly 90% seen once. The receptor was derived from a person aged 18 to 70 in good health. Source material: blood.

The CDR3 nucleotides are TGTGCCAGCATTGACAGGGATCCCTCCGATCAGCCCCAGCATTTT. It translates to CASIDRDPSDQPQHF. The rearrangement links TRBV19 to TRBJ1-5; 7 bases agree with TRBD1. CDR3 length: 15 residues. CDR1 is LNHDA, CDR2 SQIVND, per germline (reference sequence). J gave up 5 bases and V 9 bases, and 13 bases lay outside the gene matches.